This TCR beta chain was found in a study of blood T cells in healthy people across ages. With a J-beta primer mix and a sample-barcoded 5' primer, a second PCR ran roughly 6 to 11 cycles. A single record per CDR3 protein comes from TCRdb applying MiXCR to the 5' RACE reads. The table lists hundreds of thousands of distinct CDR3 sequences, roughly 60% of them singletons. The sequenced sample was blood. This sequence was found in a man between 25 and 39 years old in good health.

CDR3 region: CASSLAGGRANEQFF. The DNA of the CDR3 is TGTGCCAGCAGCTTAGCTGGCGGGAGGGCCAATGAGCAGTTCTTC. V usage is TRBV7-2 and J usage is TRBJ2-1, with 9 nucleotides matching TRBD2. V lost 0 bases, J lost 6 bases, and 3 bases stayed unmatched. Germline V gene sequence: CDR1 SGHTA, CDR2 FQGNSA. The CDR3 covers 15 residues.